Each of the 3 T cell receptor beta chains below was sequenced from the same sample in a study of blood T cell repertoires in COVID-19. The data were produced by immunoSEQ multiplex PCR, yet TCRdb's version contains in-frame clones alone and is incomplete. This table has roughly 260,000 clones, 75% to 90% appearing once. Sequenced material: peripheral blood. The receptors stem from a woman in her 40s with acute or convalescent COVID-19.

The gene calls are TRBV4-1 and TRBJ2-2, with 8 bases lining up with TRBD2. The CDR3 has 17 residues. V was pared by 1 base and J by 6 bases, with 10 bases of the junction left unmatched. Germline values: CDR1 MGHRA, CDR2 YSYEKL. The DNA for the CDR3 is TGCGCCAGCAGCCAAGCGGGGGGGAGTTATAGAGCCGGGGAGCTGTTTTTT. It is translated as CASSQAGGSYRAGELFF.

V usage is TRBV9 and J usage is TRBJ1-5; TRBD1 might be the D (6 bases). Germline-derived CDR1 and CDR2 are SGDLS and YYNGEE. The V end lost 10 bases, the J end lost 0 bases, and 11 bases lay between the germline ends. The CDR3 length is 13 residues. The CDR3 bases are TGTGCCGTCCGACAGGCTAGCAATCAGCCCCAGCATTTT. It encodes CAVRQASNQPQHF. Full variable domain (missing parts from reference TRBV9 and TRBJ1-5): DSGVTQTPKHLITATGQRVTLRCSPRSGDLSVYWYQQSLDQGLQFLIQYYNGEERAKGNILERFSAQQFPDLHSELNLSSLELGDSALYFCAVRQASNQPQHFGDGTRLSIL.

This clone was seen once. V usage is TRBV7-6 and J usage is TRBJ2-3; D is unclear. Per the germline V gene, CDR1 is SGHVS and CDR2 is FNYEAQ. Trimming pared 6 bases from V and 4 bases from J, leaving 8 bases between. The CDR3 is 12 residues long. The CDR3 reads CASSSPADTQYF. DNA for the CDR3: TGTGCCAGCAGTTCCCCGGCAGATACGCAGTATTTT.